These 21 T cell receptor beta chains were sequenced from one sample in a study of OX40 agonist ivuxolimab in advanced cancers. Sequenced by immunoSEQ multiplex PCR; TCRdb stores in-frame clones only, minus some. Of more than 70,000 clones in the sample, 92% were seen once. This specimen was CD4+ or CD8+ T cells sorted from blood, taken in a trial of the OX40 agonist ivuxolimab. All receptors derive from an adult with an advanced solid tumor such as melanoma, head and neck, liver or kidney cancer.

The count of this clone is one. This sequence joins TRBV19 and TRBJ1-2, with TRBD1 as a possible D gene (6 bases). CDR1 and CDR2 from the germline V gene are LNHDA and SQIVND (reference sequence). The CDR3 extends over 13 amino acids. V was trimmed by 8 bases and J by 2 bases, leaving 12 bases between them. CDR3 nucleotide sequence: TGTGCCAGTCTTCACAGGGAAAACTATGGCTACACCTTC. Translating gives CASLHRENYGYTF.

This clone was counted a single time. This chain links TRBV28 with TRBJ2-7; D may be TRBD1 (5 bases). Per the germline V gene, CDR1 is MDHEN and CDR2 is SYDVKM. CDR3 length equals 11 residues. The ends were cut back, 4 bases at V and 6 bases at J, with 7 bases in the middle. Here the CDR3 reads CASSSGREQYF. CDR3 nucleotides: TGTGCCAGCAGTTCAGGGCGCGAGCAGTACTTC.

The V call is TRBV14, the J call TRBJ1-4; 7 nucleotides match TRBD1. CDR3 size: 13 residues. Germline loops: CDR1 SGHDN, CDR2 FVKESK. Losses at the gene ends were 5 bases for V and 7 bases for J; bases not matched to a gene: 4. CDR3 sequence (DNA): TGTGCCAGCAGCGACAGGGTTGGTGAAAAACTGTTTTTT. Translation: CASSDRVGEKLFF.

The chain links TRBV30 to TRBJ1-1; D might be TRBD1 (5 bases). CDR1 and CDR2 from the germline V gene are GTSNPN and SVGIG (reference sequence). The CDR3 sequence is 15 residues long. V lost 3 bases, J lost 0 bases, and 14 bases lay in between. The CDR3 DNA reads TGTGCCTGGAGAGAGGTAGAGGGGTTGAACACTGAAGCTTTCTTT. Its protein product is CAWREVEGLNTEAFF.

This clone showed up just a few times. The chain is built from TRBV7-6 and TRBJ1-6; 8 positions agree with TRBD1. CDR3 length: 18 amino acids. Losses at the gene ends were 1 base for V and 8 bases for J; bases not matched to a gene: 13. The germline gives CDR1 SGHVS, CDR2 FNYEAQ. The CDR3 region is CASSLVPHSGTGDSPLHF. CDR3 DNA: TGTGCCAGCAGCTTAGTACCACATTCAGGGACAGGCGATTCACCCCTCCACTTT.

The chain carries TRBV7-9 and TRBJ2-2; no firm D call. With 6 bases removed from V and 4 bases from J, the gap between germline ends came to 6 bases. Germline CDR1 is SEHNR and CDR2 is FQNEAQ (reference sequence). The CDR3 length is 12 residues. The chain's CDR3 is CASSLGTGELFF. The CDR3 nucleotides are TGTGCCAGCAGTCTGGGCACCGGGGAGCTGTTTTTT.

This clone has only a few counts. This chain joins TRBV19 and TRBJ1-1, with D perhaps matching TRBD1 (5 bases). Germline CDR1 LNHDA, CDR2 SQIVND (reference sequence). V gave up 5 bases and J gave up 5 bases, with 12 bases separating them. The CDR3 has 13 residues. CDR3 sequence: CASSGTGKTEAFF. CDR3 nucleotide sequence: TGTGCCAGTAGTGGGACTGGGAAAACTGAAGCTTTCTTT.

This clone was seen more than once but under ten times. The chain couples TRBV2 to TRBJ1-4; tentatively, D is TRBD1 (5 bases). The CDR3 is made up of 14 amino acids. The germline CDR1 and CDR2 sequences are SNHLY and FYNNEI. Trimming left V 7 bases short and J 0 bases short, with 9 bases between. DNA for the CDR3: TGTGCCAGCACGGGGCGATCAACTAATGAAAAACTGTTTTTT. Translation gives CASTGRSTNEKLFF.

In DNA form, the CDR3 reads TGCGCCAGCAGTCCCCACATAGGACAGGGGGGGTCTGATGGCTACACCTTC. Translating it yields CASSPHIGQGGSDGYTF. This chain joins TRBV23-1 and TRBJ1-2; the match to TRBD1 covers 10 bases. TRBV23-1 is an ORF, with its function uncertain. The CDR3 contains 17 residues. V shed 4 bases, J shed 6 bases, and the junction held 14 bases outside the gene matches.

The chain uses TRBV7-2 and TRBJ2-3; D gene unclear. The V end was cut by 3 bases, the J end by 8 bases, with 9 bases between. CDR1 and CDR2 (germline): SGHTA, FQGNSA. This CDR3 has 12 amino acids. The CDR3 nucleotides are TGTGCCAGCAGCTTTGGCCTCCTTACGCAGTATTTT. It specifies CASSFGLLTQYF.

This sequence joins TRBV5-1 and TRBJ2-3; tentative D call: TRBD1 (5 bases). CDR3 length: 15 amino acids. Per the germline V gene, CDR1 is SGHRS and CDR2 is YFSETQ. With 3 bases removed from V and 0 bases from J, the gap between germline ends came to 11 bases. In nucleotides, the CDR3 is TGCGCCAGCAGCTCTGGGGCCCCAAGCACAGATACGCAGTATTTT. This sequence encodes CASSSGAPSTDTQYF.

The rearrangement uses TRBV20-1 and TRBJ1-2, with D perhaps matching TRBD1 (6 bases). CDR1 and CDR2 from the germline V gene are DFQATT and SNEGSKA (reference sequence). The CDR3 is 11 residues long. V shed 3 bases and J shed 7 bases, with 9 bases lying between them. The CDR3: CSASRGSGYTF. The DNA of the CDR3 is TGCAGTGCTAGCAGGGGTTCTGGCTACACCTTC.

V is TRBV23-1 and J is TRBJ2-4; no firm D call. TRBV23-1 is an open reading frame, and its role is uncertain. This CDR3 has 16 residues. Trimming removed 5 bases from V and 1 base from J, with 15 bases in between. The CDR3 DNA reads TGCGCCAGCAGTAAAGACTTCCCCGGGGCCAAAAACATTCAGTACTTC. Protein product: CASSKDFPGAKNIQYF.

The gene calls are TRBV11-2 and TRBJ1-2; TRBD1 matches at 7 bases. With 7 bases clipped from V and 1 base from J, the junction kept 6 bases outside the gene matches. Per germline, CDR1 SGHAT and CDR2 FQNNGV. The CDR3 runs to 14 residues. The CDR3 sequence: CASTRGADNYGYTF. The CDR3 nucleotides are TGTGCCAGCACCAGGGGGGCGGATAACTATGGCTACACCTTC. The full variable domain, with the rest looked up from reference TRBV11-2 and TRBJ1-2, is EAGVAQSPRYKIIEKRQSVAFWCNPISGHATLYWYQQILGQGPKLLIQFQNNGVVDDSQLPKDRFSAERLKGVDSTLKIQPAKLEDSAVYLCASTRGADNYGYTFGSGTRLTVV.

This clone has a single count. This chain joins TRBV28 and TRBJ2-3; 9 bases are shared with TRBD2. The germline gives CDR1 MDHEN, CDR2 SYDVKM. The CDR3 spans 15 residues. The V and J ends lost 7 bases and 8 bases, in that order; junction bases with no gene match: 13. The CDR3 region has the DNA TGTGCCAGCACTAGAGCGGGAGGCCTTCGGGCTACGCAGTATTTT. Translated, it gives CASTRAGGLRATQYF.

In its sample, this clone was seen once. The chain joins TRBV5-1 to TRBJ2-1; possibly TRBD2 for D (6 bases). Trimming took off 1 base at V and 6 bases at J, with 11 bases between the two ends. Germline V CDR1 and CDR2: SGHRS, YFSETQ. The CDR3 is 14 amino acids. The CDR3 region is CASSLQRASNEQFF. CDR3 nucleotides: TGCGCCAGCAGCTTGCAGCGGGCGTCCAATGAGCAGTTCTTC.

This clone came up once. The chain has TRBV27 and TRBJ2-7, with 7 bases fitting TRBD1. The germline V gene encodes CDR1 MNHEY and CDR2 SMNVEV (reference sequence). The trim removed 8 bases at V and 2 bases at J, leaving 6 bases unmatched. This CDR3 contains 13 residues. Here the CDR3 DNA reads TGTGCCAGCGCCCGGGGACAGCCCTACGAGCAGTACTTC. It yields the protein CASARGQPYEQYF.

The V call is TRBV29-1, the J call TRBJ2-3; possible D gene TRBD2, 5 bases. CDR1 and CDR2 (germline): SQVTM, ANQGSEA. The CDR3 has 12 residues. Trimming left V 4 bases short and J 4 bases short, with 9 bases between. CDR3 DNA: TGCAGCGTTGGAGGGATCGCAGATACGCAGTATTTT. This translates into CSVGGIADTQYF.

The gene calls are TRBV7-8 and TRBJ2-3; the D gene is possibly TRBD2 (5 bases). Germline CDR1 is SGHVS and CDR2 is FQNEAQ. The CDR3 consists of 16 residues. V was trimmed by 2 bases and J by 1 base, leaving 13 bases between them. The CDR3, as DNA: TGTGCCAGCAGCTTACTCAGCGGAGCCCGCACAGATACGCAGTATTTT. This gives the protein CASSLLSGARTDTQYF. The complete variable domain, with remaining parts taken from reference TRBV7-8 and TRBJ2-3, reads GAGVSQSPRYKVAKRGQDVALRCDPISGHVSLFWYQQALGQGPEFLTYFQNEAQLDKSGLPSDRFFAERPEGSVSTLKIQRTQQEDSAVYLCASSLLSGARTDTQYFGPGTRLTVL.

The chain uses TRBV18 and TRBJ2-1; TRBD2 matches 11 bases. V was pared by 2 bases and J by 3 bases, with 6 bases of the junction left unmatched. Germline V gives CDR1 KGHSH, CDR2 LQKENI. This CDR3 contains 17 residues. The CDR3 nucleotides are TGTGCCAGCTCACCAGTGACTAGCGGGACCTTCTACAATGAGCAGTTCTTC. Translation gives CASSPVTSGTFYNEQFF. The entire variable domain, with the rest obtained from reference TRBV18 and TRBJ2-1, is as follows: NAGVMQNPRHLVRRRGQEARLRCSPMKGHSHVYWYRQLPEEGLKFMVYLQKENIIDESGMPKERFSAEFPKEGPSILRIQQVVRGDSAAYFCASSPVTSGTFYNEQFFGPGTRLTVL.

The chain employs TRBV30 and TRBJ1-5; the D gene is possibly TRBD1 (6 bases). The V end lost 4 bases, the J end lost 7 bases, and 11 bases lay between the germline ends. CDR3 length: 12 amino acids. CDR1 is GTSNPN and CDR2 is SVGIG in the germline V gene (reference sequence). The CDR3 loop reads CAWTRRGQPQHF. CDR3 sequence (DNA): TGTGCCTGGACTCGCAGGGGACAGCCCCAGCATTTT.